This TCR beta chain was obtained from a study of T-cell memory formation after mild COVID-19. Only a few counts were recorded for this clonotype. The antigen remains unidentified. Study-wide results and limits: Day 37-peaking second-wave clones had unconfirmed SARS-CoV-2 specificity. Balance between CD4 and CD8 was seen in clones contracting day 15 to 85, and a CD4+ lean was seen in later expanders.

TCRdb redid the calling of the 5' RACE reads with MiXCR, one entry per CDR3 protein. The profile shows roughly 200,000 distinct CDR3 sequences, roughly 16% of them singletons. Germline assignment: CDR1 SGHDT and CDR2 YYEEEE. This CDR3 contains 11 residues. Trimming left V 6 bases short and J 8 bases short, with 9 bases between. The V call is TRBV5-6, the J call TRBJ2-1; no definite D call. The receptor was derived from an adult woman who had mild COVID-19 (a few samples of this study predate the infection). Cell type and time point are not known. Sequencing used PBMCs or a T cell subset sorted from them (not recorded which). CDR3 in DNA: TGTGCCAGCAAAAGTGATCATGAGCAGTTCTTC. It is translated as CASKSDHEQFF.